This T cell receptor (beta chain) was documented in a study of T-cell memory formation after mild COVID-19. Study-level background: TCR clusters were mostly donor specific.

CDR3 length: 15 residues. Trimming at V came to 5 bases and at J to 9 bases, leaving 10 bases not matched to a gene. TCRdb ran MiXCR on the 5' RACE reads and lists one entry per CDR3 protein. The table lists some 270,000 distinct CDR3 sequences, roughly 15% of them singletons. This clonotype was observed a handful of times. Antigen specificity is unknown. Study results and limitations: For contracting clones, CD4+ ones sat mainly in CM and EM, CD8+ in EMRA.

The origin of this receptor is an adult woman who had mild COVID-19 (a few samples of this study predate the infection). Cell type and time point are not known. Sequencing was done on a sample of PBMCs or a T cell subset sorted from them (not recorded which). The V gene is TRBV12-3 or TRBV12-4, the J gene TRBJ2-3; 11 bases are a match to TRBD2. CDR3 sequence reads: CASSRTSGSSVTQYF. DNA of the CDR3: TGTGCCAGCAGTAGGACTAGCGGGTCCTCCGTAACGCAGTATTTT.